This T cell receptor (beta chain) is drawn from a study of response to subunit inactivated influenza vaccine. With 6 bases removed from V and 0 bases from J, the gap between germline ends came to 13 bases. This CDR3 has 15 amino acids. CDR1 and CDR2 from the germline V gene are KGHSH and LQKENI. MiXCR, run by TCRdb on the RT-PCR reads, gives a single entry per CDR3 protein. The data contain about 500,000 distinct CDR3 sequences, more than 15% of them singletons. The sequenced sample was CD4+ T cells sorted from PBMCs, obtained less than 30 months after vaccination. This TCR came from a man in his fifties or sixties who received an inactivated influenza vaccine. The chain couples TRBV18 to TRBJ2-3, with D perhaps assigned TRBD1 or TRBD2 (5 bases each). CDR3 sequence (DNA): TGTGCCAGCTCCCCGGGGCAGCTTAGCACAGATACGCAGTATTTT. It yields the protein CASSPGQLSTDTQYF.